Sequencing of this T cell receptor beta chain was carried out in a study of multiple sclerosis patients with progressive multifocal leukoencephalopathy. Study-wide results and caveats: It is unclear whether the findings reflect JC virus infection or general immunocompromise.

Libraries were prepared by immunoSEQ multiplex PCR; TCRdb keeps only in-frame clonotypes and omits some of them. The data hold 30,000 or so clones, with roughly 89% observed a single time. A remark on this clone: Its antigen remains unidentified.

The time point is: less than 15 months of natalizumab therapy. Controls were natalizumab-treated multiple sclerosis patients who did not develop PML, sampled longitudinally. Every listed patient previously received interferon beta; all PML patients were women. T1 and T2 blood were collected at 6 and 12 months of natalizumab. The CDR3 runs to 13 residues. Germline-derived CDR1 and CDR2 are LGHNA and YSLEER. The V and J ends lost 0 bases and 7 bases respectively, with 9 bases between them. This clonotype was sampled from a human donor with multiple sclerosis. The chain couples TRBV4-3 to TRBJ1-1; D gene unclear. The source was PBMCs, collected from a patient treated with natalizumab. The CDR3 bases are TGCGCCAGCAGCCAAGATGCGGGAAATGAAGCTTTCTTT. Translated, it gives CASSQDAGNEAFF.